This T cell receptor beta chain is drawn from a study of cytotoxic CD8 clonotypes in ibrutinib-treated CLL. Looking at the study overall: Patients attained around 25 partial and 2 complete responses; at median approximately 70 months, around 14 remained remitted while approximately 12 progressed. The study, taken as a whole, reports: Clonality went up at the time of ibrutinib response, stayed stable in sustained remission, and later dropped back toward its baseline level at progression. Public clonotypes, an uncommon group, contracted or remained stable on treatment. Baseline values of clonality outstripped age-matched healthy donors and followed circulating CD8+ T-cell counts.

In germline, CDR1 is MNHNY, CDR2 SVGAGI (reference sequence). V lost 3 bases, J lost 7 bases, and 8 bases stayed unmatched. The CDR3 sequence is 15 residues long. Comments on this clone: Its specificity is unknown.

Profiled with immunoSEQ multiplex PCR; TCRdb holds only in-frame clones, not every one. The sample lists just over 35,000 clones, 60% to 80% seen once, with 16% in the top ten. The chain recombines TRBV6-6 with TRBJ1-4; 7 bases map to TRBD1. This clonotype was obtained from a human donor with chronic lymphocytic leukemia. Sample: PBMCs, taken at disease progression, from a patient treated with ibrutinib. Here the CDR3 reads CASSYADREGEKLFF. DNA of the CDR3: TGTGCCAGCAGTTATGCCGACAGGGAGGGTGAAAAACTGTTTTTT.